This T cell receptor beta chain appears in the sequencing data of a study of blood T cell repertoires in COVID-19. Trimming shortened V by 5 bases and J by 12 bases, and 14 bases separated the two germline ends. There are 11 residues in the CDR3. Per germline, CDR1 SNHLY and CDR2 FYNNEI. Participants had their cohort set by participant-reported clinical history. The protocol was immunoSEQ multiplex PCR, while the TCRdb copy is restricted to in-frame clones and leaves out a portion. The profile shows about 330,000 clones, more than 75% of them singletons. The receptor comes from a woman aged 25-40 years who had recovered from COVID-19. V and J are TRBV2 and TRBJ2-7, with D possibly matching TRBD1 (6 bases). Specimen: PBMCs or T cells enriched from blood (not recorded which). The CDR3 nucleotides read TGTGCCAGCAGTACCCTGACAGGTCGGTACTTC. This sequence encodes CASSTLTGRYF.